This record looks at one T cell receptor (beta chain) sequence and its context. The data were obtained in a study of blood T cell repertoires in COVID-19. Turning to the study itself: Whether acute or convalescent, the COVID-19 samples came from the United States, Italy and Spain. From T cells, B-cell-depleted T cells, or PBMCs came the material, which was cDNA or gDNA.

Recruits, aged roughly 18 to 89 years, lived in 20 to 30 US areas. Libraries were prepared by immunoSEQ multiplex PCR; TCRdb keeps only in-frame clonotypes and omits some of them. The repertoire holds 200,000 to 250,000 clones, with around 82% as singletons. Deletions cut 7 bases from V and 1 base from J, with 10 bases between. CDR1 and CDR2 from the germline V gene are MNHEY and SVGAGI. The CDR3 is 14 residues long. The sequenced material came from PBMCs or T cells enriched from blood (not recorded which). The origin of this receptor is a woman in her 40s with acute COVID-19. V is TRBV6-5 and J is TRBJ2-2; perhaps TRBD1 as D (5 bases). This chain's CDR3 is CASKGLRNTGELFF. The CDR3 DNA sequence: TGTGCCAGCAAGGGGCTACGGAACACCGGGGAGCTGTTTTTT.